The next 32 T cell receptor beta chains were all read from a single sample in a study of patients and donors after allogeneic stem cell transplantation. One entry per CDR3 protein results from TCRdb running MiXCR on the RT-PCR reads. This sample yields under 200,000 distinct CDR3 sequences, of which 30% are seen a single time; around 3.3% belongs to the top ten. Sequenced input: blood, either unsorted or a sorted T cell fraction (not recorded which). All receptors come from a human donor who was either an allogeneic HSCT recipient or a stem cell or donor lymphocyte infusion donor (not recorded which). It is not recorded whose cells these are; they may come from a transplant donor.

Concerning this clonotype itself: The junction does not match germline at one end; this may be a read error. The gene calls are TRBV12-3 or TRBV12-4 and TRBJ2-2; the match to TRBD2 covers 7 bases. CDR3 length equals 15 residues. CDR3 DNA sequence: TGTGCCAGCAGTGGTAGCGGGTCGAACACCGCGGAGCTGTTTTTT. Translating gives CASSGSGSNTAELFF.

The chain combines TRBV18 with TRBJ2-7; tentative D call: TRBD2 (6 bases). V lost 6 bases and J 6 bases, leaving 15 bases between the germline ends. In germline, CDR1 is KGHSH, CDR2 LQKENI. The CDR3 spans 13 residues. In DNA form, the CDR3 reads TGTGCCAGCTCCCCGGACTATCCTTCCGAGCAGTACTTC. It translates to CASSPDYPSEQYF. Variable domain in full (rest from reference TRBV18 and TRBJ2-7): NAGVMQNPRHLVRRRGQEARLRCSPMKGHSHVYWYRQLPEEGLKFMVYLQKENIIDESGMPKERFSAEFPKEGPSILRIQQVVRGDSAAYFCASSPDYPSEQYFGPGTRLTVT.

This chain links TRBV5-4 with TRBJ1-2; no reliable D call. In germline, CDR1 is SGHNT, CDR2 YYREEE (reference sequence). CDR3 length equals 16 residues. The ends were cut back, 0 bases at V and 4 bases at J, with 16 bases in the middle. The CDR3 loop reads CASSLVISTDSYGYTF. The CDR3 bases are TGTGCCAGCAGCTTGGTAATTTCCACGGATAGCTATGGCTACACCTTC.

This clonotype showed up just a few times. The V gene is TRBV12-3 or TRBV12-4, the J gene TRBJ1-6; the match to TRBD1 covers 7 bases. Losses at the gene ends were 4 bases for V and 10 bases for J; bases not matched to a gene: 4. The CDR3 extends over 13 amino acids. The CDR3 DNA follows: TGTGCCAGCAGTTCAACAGGGGACTCACCCCTCCACTTT. Translating it yields CASSSTGDSPLHF.

This sequence joins TRBV5-5 and TRBJ2-7; 12 nucleotides agree with TRBD1. V shed 3 bases and J 3 bases; nucleotides not matched to a gene: 7. Germline CDR1 SGHKS, CDR2 YYEKEE (reference sequence). This CDR3 has 16 amino acids. The CDR3 nucleotides read TGTGCCAGCAGCTGGGACAGGGGGCGTCGCTACTACGAGCAGTACTTC. Translating gives CASSWDRGRRYYEQYF.

This rearrangement joins TRBV29-1 to TRBJ2-3, with D unresolved. Trimming took off 6 bases at V and 4 bases at J, with 11 bases between the two ends. CDR1 is SQVTM, CDR2 ANQGSEA, per germline. The CDR3 is 12 residues long. CDR3 DNA sequence: TGCAGCGTACCCACGCCCCCAGATACGCAGTATTTT. As protein: CSVPTPPDTQYF.

This clonotype has only a few counts. V is TRBV4-1 and J is TRBJ1-1; TRBD1 matches 7 bases. This CDR3 is 15 amino acids long. From germline, CDR1 is MGHRA and CDR2 YSYEKL. The ends lost 2 bases at V and 10 bases at J; junction bases unmatched: 13. DNA for the CDR3: TGCGCCAGCAGCCAACCGGGACAGTTACCTGAGGGAGCTTTCTTT. This gives the protein CASSQPGQLPEGAFF.

The CDR3: CASSLDGVYGYTF. The DNA of the CDR3 is TGCGCCAGCAGCTTGGACGGTGTCTATGGCTACACCTTC. The gene calls are TRBV5-1 and TRBJ1-2; no firm D call. This CDR3 has 13 residues. Germline V CDR1 and CDR2: SGHRS, YFSETQ. V was cut by 0 bases and J by 4 bases, with 7 bases left in between.

V is TRBV15 and J is TRBJ2-1; no clear D. Per germline, CDR1 LNHNV and CDR2 YYDKDF (reference sequence). The CDR3 sequence is 13 residues long. V lost 2 bases to trimming and J lost 7 bases, with 9 bases between them. The CDR3 DNA follows: TGTGCCACCAGCAGAATTGAGGTGAATGAGCAGTTCTTC. Translated, it gives CATSRIEVNEQFF.

This clonotype was detected a few times. The chain is built from TRBV28 and TRBJ1-5, with D uncertain. CDR1 is MDHEN, CDR2 SYDVKM, per germline. This CDR3 region has 13 residues. V lost 3 bases to trimming and J lost 3 bases, with 6 bases between them. CDR3 loop: CASSFTVNQPQHF. The CDR3 DNA reads as TGTGCCAGCAGTTTTACAGTCAATCAGCCCCAGCATTTT. The full variable domain, rest sourced from reference TRBV28 and TRBJ1-5, is DVKVTQSSRYLVKRTGEKVFLECVQDMDHENMFWYRQDPGLGLRLIYFSYDVKMKEKGDIPEGYSVSREKKERFSLILESASTNQTSMYLCASSFTVNQPQHFGDGTRLSIL.

The chain employs TRBV7-9 and TRBJ2-3, with a possible D match to TRBD2 (6 bases). V lost 11 bases and J 5 bases, leaving 23 bases between the germline ends. The CDR3 runs 15 residues. The germline gives CDR1 SEHNR, CDR2 FQNEAQ (reference sequence). CDR3 in amino acids: CAVGGASRVGDTQYF. CDR3 bases: TGTGCCGTCGGGGGTGCATCTAGGGTTGGAGATACGCAGTATTTT.

The chain's CDR3 is CSARVLVSYNEQFF. The CDR3 DNA reads TGCAGTGCTAGAGTACTAGTCTCGTACAATGAGCAGTTCTTC. The genes are TRBV20-1 and TRBJ2-1; TRBD2 is a possible D gene (5 bases). This CDR3 comprises 14 residues. Germline CDR1 is DFQATT and CDR2 is SNEGSKA (reference sequence). The V and J ends lost 1 base and 4 bases respectively, with 11 bases between them.

The chain has TRBV19 and TRBJ1-2; D might be TRBD1 (5 bases). Trimming stripped 4 bases from V and 6 bases from J, with 12 bases between. There are 13 residues in the CDR3. The germline V gene encodes CDR1 LNHDA and CDR2 SQIVND (reference sequence). The CDR3 spells CASSTKQTDGYTF. The CDR3 bases are TGTGCCAGTAGTACCAAACAGACAGATGGCTACACCTTC.

This clonotype has a handful of counts. V and J are TRBV4-3 and TRBJ2-1; possibly TRBD1 or TRBD2 for D (5 bases each). Trimming removed 0 bases at V and 7 bases at J, with 13 bases between. The CDR3 covers 15 residues. CDR1 is LGHNA and CDR2 is YSLEER in the germline V gene. The CDR3 reads CASSQDTSWGNEQFF. The CDR3 coding sequence is TGCGCCAGCAGCCAAGACACTTCATGGGGGAATGAGCAGTTCTTC.

This chain uses TRBV3-1 with TRBJ2-7; D gene ambiguous. Per germline, CDR1 LGHDT and CDR2 YNNKEL (reference sequence). V lost 2 bases and J lost 0, with 8 bases in between. CDR3 length: 14 amino acids. Here the CDR3 DNA reads TGTGCCAGCAGCCAAATCCCCGGCTCCTACGAGCAGTACTTC. It is translated as CASSQIPGSYEQYF.

The CDR3 DNA reads as TGTGCCAGCAGTTACTTGAAGGTGGAAGAGACCCAGTACTTC. Translated: CASSYLKVEETQYF. The chain couples TRBV6-2 or TRBV6-3 to TRBJ2-5; D is unclear. Germline CDR1 reads MNHEY; CDR2 reads SVGEGT. CDR3 length: 14 residues. V lost 1 base and J 3 bases, leaving 9 bases between the germline ends.

The chain employs TRBV4-1 and TRBJ2-4; 8 nucleotides agree with TRBD2. Germline values: CDR1 MGHRA, CDR2 YSYEKL. CDR3 length equals 14 residues. With V trimmed by 4 bases and J by 9 bases, 8 bases remained unmatched. The CDR3 loop is CASSLSGSQGIQYF. CDR3 coding DNA: TGCGCCAGCAGCCTCAGCGGGAGTCAGGGCATTCAGTACTTC.

This clonotype was recorded a few times. The chain carries TRBV30 and TRBJ1-5, with a possible D match to TRBD1 (6 bases). Germline lookup yields CDR1 GTSNPN and CDR2 SVGIG (reference sequence). This CDR3 contains 13 residues. With 7 bases removed from V and 0 bases from J, the gap between germline ends came to 10 bases. In DNA, the CDR3 is TGTGCCTACGGACAGAATAGCAATCAGCCCCAGCATTTT. It specifies CAYGQNSNQPQHF.

This clonotype was recorded only once. The CDR3, as DNA: TGTGCCACCAAGTCCCGGACAGGGGACAATGAGCAGTTCTTC. Its protein is CATKSRTGDNEQFF. The chain is built from TRBV24-1 and TRBJ2-1; TRBD1 agrees at 9 bases. After removal of 8 bases from V and 5 bases from J, the junction contained 6 bases not matched to a gene. There are 14 residues in the CDR3. From germline, CDR1 is KGHDR and CDR2 SFDVKD.

The J gene is TRBJ2-3, the V gene TRBV28, with D possibly TRBD2 on 5 matching bases. V dropped 10 bases and J dropped 1 base, with 9 bases sitting between them. This CDR3 is built from 12 residues. The germline gives CDR1 MDHEN, CDR2 SYDVKM. In DNA form, the CDR3 reads TGTGCCACCATCGGGGGCACAGATACGCAGTATTTT. Amino acids: CATIGGTDTQYF.

This clonotype was detected only a few times. J is TRBJ2-1 and V is TRBV2; 10 nucleotides agree with TRBD2. The junction had 13 bases not matched to a gene; V was cut back by 7 bases and J by 4 bases. From germline, CDR1 is SNHLY and CDR2 FYNNEI. The CDR3 covers 17 residues. The CDR3 DNA follows: TGTGCCAGCACCGGGGGGCCTAGCGGGAGCCAATACAATGAGCAGTTCTTC. Its protein product is CASTGGPSGSQYNEQFF.

V gene TRBV2 combines with J gene TRBJ2-5, with D tentatively TRBD2 (5 bases). This CDR3 is built from 16 residues. V gave up 7 bases and J gave up 4 bases, with 22 bases separating them. Per the germline V gene, CDR1 is SNHLY and CDR2 is FYNNEI. For the CDR3, the DNA is TGTGCCAGCAAAGAGGGATGGTCGGCTAGCATAGAGACCCAGTACTTC. It codes for CASKEGWSASIETQYF.

The chain couples TRBV7-2 to TRBJ1-2; D is perhaps TRBD1 (5 bases). The CDR3 loop spans 14 amino acids. Looked up from germline, CDR1 is SGHTA and CDR2 is FQGNSA. V was shortened by 0 bases and J by 5 bases, with 10 bases between the two germline ends. The CDR3 bases are TGTGCCAGCAGCTTAGCCCAGGGAACATATGGCTACACCTTC. It translates to CASSLAQGTYGYTF.

At least ten counts were recorded for this clonotype. The V call is TRBV4-1, the J call TRBJ2-7, with D uncertain. The germline V gene encodes CDR1 MGHRA and CDR2 YSYEKL. The ends were cut back, 1 base at V and 2 bases at J, with 9 bases in the middle. This CDR3 spans 14 amino acids. In DNA form, the CDR3 reads TGCGCCAGCAGCCAAGGCCCAGGAACCTACGAGCAGTACTTC. The encoded protein is CASSQGPGTYEQYF.

The rearrangement links TRBV6-6 to TRBJ2-1; weak D call: TRBD2 (5 bases). Trimming removed 5 bases at V and 1 base at J, with 24 bases between. This CDR3 comprises 19 residues. Germline V gene sequence: CDR1 MNHNY, CDR2 SVGAGI (reference sequence). CDR3 sequence (DNA): TGTGCCAGCAGTACTCCCCGGCTAGCTGGTCGGTCTTCCTACAATGAGCAGTTCTTC. Protein: CASSTPRLAGRSSYNEQFF.

Ten or more counts support this clonotype. The genes are TRBV7-2 and TRBJ1-2; 8 bases agree with TRBD1. The V gene's germline CDR1 is SGHTA and CDR2 FQGNSA. This CDR3 contains 15 residues. V shed 5 bases, J shed 6 bases, and the junction held 11 bases outside the gene matches. This chain's CDR3 is CASSIRQGRWDGYTF. CDR3 bases: TGTGCCAGCAGCATCCGACAGGGGAGATGGGATGGCTACACCTTC. Full variable domain (missing parts from reference TRBV7-2 and TRBJ1-2): GAGVSQSPSNKVTEKGKDVELRCDPISGHTALYWYRQSLGQGLEFLIYFQGNSAPDKSGLPSDRFSAERTGGSVSTLTIQRTQQEDSAVYLCASSIRQGRWDGYTFGSGTRLTVV.

V and J are TRBV4-1 and TRBJ2-5; perhaps D is TRBD1 or TRBD2 (5 bases each). V was clipped by 3 bases and J by 7 bases, with 6 bases between them. Germline V gene lookup returns CDR1 MGHRA and CDR2 YSYEKL. The CDR3 is made up of 11 amino acids. CDR3 region: CASSHGTTQYF. In DNA, the CDR3 is TGCGCCAGCAGCCACGGGACGACCCAGTACTTC.

This clonotype occurred a few times. In DNA, the CDR3 is TGCGCCAGCAGCTTGCCACCTGGACAAGAGACCCAGTACTTC. Its protein product is CASSLPPGQETQYF. The chain links TRBV5-1 to TRBJ2-5, with D unresolved. Deletions cut 1 base from V and 2 bases from J, with 9 bases between. Per the germline V gene, CDR1 is SGHRS and CDR2 is YFSETQ. This CDR3 has 14 amino acids.

The rearrangement joins TRBV5-1 to TRBJ1-1, with 9 bases aligning to TRBD1. Trimming removed 4 bases from V and 1 base from J; junction bases left unmatched: 5. Germline CDR1 reads SGHRS; CDR2 reads YFSETQ. The CDR3 covers 15 residues. In DNA form, the CDR3 reads TGCGCCAGCAGCCCACAGGGGGCGAAGAACACTGAAGCTTTCTTT. This encodes CASSPQGAKNTEAFF.

The J gene is TRBJ2-1, the V gene TRBV20-1; 7 bases agree with TRBD2. The germline V gene has CDR1 DFQATT and CDR2 SNEGSKA (reference sequence). This CDR3 spans 13 amino acids. Trimming cost V 6 bases and J 5 bases; bases outside gene matches: 7. DNA for the CDR3: TGCAGTGCCCCCCTTGCGGGGGACAATGAGCAGTTCTTC. Protein: CSAPLAGDNEQFF.

The J gene is TRBJ1-6, the V gene TRBV27, with no clear D. V lost 7 bases and J 6 bases, leaving 10 bases between the germline ends. In germline, CDR1 is MNHEY, CDR2 SMNVEV (reference sequence). The CDR3 sequence is 13 residues long. The CDR3 sequence: CASTLRGNSPLHF. As DNA, the CDR3 is TGTGCCAGCACCCTGCGGGGTAATTCACCCCTCCACTTT.

The gene calls are TRBV10-3 and TRBJ2-2; 8 positions match TRBD2. Germline V gene lookup returns CDR1 ENHRY and CDR2 SYGVKD. Germline trimming cut 0 bases from V and 5 bases from J; bases unmatched to any gene: 8. This CDR3 contains 17 residues. CDR3 sequence: CAISESTSGSGTGELFF. In nucleotides, the CDR3 is TGTGCCATCAGTGAGTCGACCAGCGGGAGTGGTACCGGGGAGCTGTTTTTT.